This T cell receptor (beta chain) was obtained from a study of blood T cell repertoires in COVID-19. TCRdb keeps only in-frame clones here, not all; method: immunoSEQ multiplex PCR. The data hold some 190,000 clones, with 84% observed a single time. Germline assignment: CDR1 MGHRA and CDR2 YSYEKL. The CDR3 extends over 15 amino acids. V was clipped by 1 base and J by 4 bases, with 12 bases between them. The clonotype originates from a woman aged 80 or older with COVID-19, enrolled during active disease. Sequenced input: peripheral blood. The rearrangement joins TRBV4-1 to TRBJ2-3; D may be TRBD2 (6 bases). The CDR3 sequence: CASSQGVASADTQYF. The CDR3 bases are TGCGCCAGCAGCCAAGGGGTGGCTAGCGCAGATACGCAGTATTTT.